Presented here are 10 T cell receptor beta chains from one specimen sequenced in a study of blood T cell repertoires in COVID-19. Data came from immunoSEQ multiplex PCR; TCRdb stores just in-frame clones and leaves some out. Of more than 110,000 clones listed, around nine tenths were seen once; the top ten hold about 4.3%. What was sequenced was peripheral blood. These receptors were taken from a woman aged 40 to 50 with acute or convalescent COVID-19.

DNA of the CDR3: TGTGCCAGCAGCGAGGGACAGGAGAACTATGGCTACACCTTC. This gives the protein CASSEGQENYGYTF. The chain is built from TRBV3-1 (or the pseudogene TRBV3-2) and TRBJ1-2; TRBD1 aligns across 8 bases. Germline CDR1 and CDR2: LGHDT and YNNKEL (reference sequence). The length of the CDR3 is 14 residues. Trimming took 5 bases from V and 2 from J; bases not matched to a gene: 4.

The V gene is TRBV6-5, the J gene TRBJ2-2, with a tentative D call TRBD1 (8 bases). The CDR3 spans 15 residues. Looked up from germline, CDR1 is MNHEY and CDR2 is SVGAGI. The V end was cut by 5 bases, the J end by 5 bases, with 15 bases between. CDR3 bases: TGTGCCAGCAGTCAACAGGGGGGGTATACCGGGGAGCTGTTTTTT. This codes for CASSQQGGYTGELFF.

This sequence joins TRBV4-3 and TRBJ2-1, with 7 bases matching TRBD1. The germline V gene encodes CDR1 LGHNA and CDR2 YSLEER. Germline trimming cut 1 base from V and 4 bases from J; bases unmatched to any gene: 16. The CDR3 consists of 19 residues. CDR3 protein: CASSQGLVGTASIYNEQFF. As DNA, the CDR3 is TGCGCCAGCAGCCAAGGTCTTGTCGGGACAGCAAGTATATACAATGAGCAGTTCTTC.

V usage is TRBV6-5 and J usage is TRBJ1-2, with a possible D match to TRBD1 (5 bases). This CDR3 is built from 13 residues. Germline CDR1 is MNHEY and CDR2 is SVGAGI. V was shortened by 9 bases and J by 5 bases, with 16 bases between the two germline ends. The CDR3 reads CASVVPDSYGYTF. As DNA, the CDR3 is TGTGCCAGTGTCGTCCCTGACAGTTATGGCTACACCTTC.

The V gene is TRBV7-9, the J gene TRBJ1-4; the D is unclear. Trimming removed 5 bases at V and 12 bases at J, with 16 bases between. This CDR3 is built from 13 residues. Germline lookup yields CDR1 SEHNR and CDR2 FQNEAQ (reference sequence). This CDR3 is CASSLTSSEELFF. The CDR3, as DNA: TGTGCCAGCAGCCTTACAAGCTCGGAGGAACTGTTTTTT. Using reference TRBV7-9 and TRBJ1-4 for the parts outside the CDR3, the full variable domain is DTGVSQNPRHKITKRGQNVTFRCDPISEHNRLYWYRQTLGQGPEFLTYFQNEAQLEKSRLLSDRFSAERPKGSFSTLEIQRTEQGDSAMYLCASSLTSSEELFFGSGTQLSVL.

The chain carries TRBV2 and TRBJ2-3; tentatively, D is TRBD1 (5 bases). Per the germline V gene, CDR1 is SNHLY and CDR2 is FYNNEI. The CDR3 is made up of 12 amino acids. The V gene lost 6 bases and the J gene lost 9 bases, with 13 bases spanning the gap. This chain's CDR3 is CASSERAGTQYF. CDR3 nucleotide sequence: TGTGCCAGCAGCGAAAGGGCAGGGACGCAGTATTTT.

V is TRBV7-3 and J is TRBJ2-3; TRBD2 matches at 10 bases. The V segment lost 7 bases and the J segment 3 bases; nucleotides outside the gene matches: 7. Germline CDR1 is SGHTA and CDR2 is FQGTGA. This CDR3 spans 15 amino acids. CDR3 nucleotides: TGTGCCAGCAAGAGAGGTAGCGGGGGGACAGATACGCAGTATTTT. Its translation: CASKRGSGGTDTQYF.

This chain joins TRBV30 and TRBJ1-2, with 10 nucleotides matching TRBD1. This CDR3 has 14 amino acids. Germline trimming cut 5 bases from V and 6 bases from J; bases unmatched to any gene: 9. Germline V lookup: CDR1 GTSNPN, CDR2 SVGIG (reference sequence). The CDR3 spells CAWDRTGGTDGYTF. For the CDR3, the DNA is TGTGCCTGGGACCGGACAGGGGGGACGGATGGCTACACCTTC.

CDR3 loop: CASSSDRISYEQYF. The CDR3, as DNA: TGTGCCAGTAGCTCGGACAGGATCTCCTACGAGCAGTACTTC. The V call is TRBV19, the J call TRBJ2-7; 7 bases match TRBD1. The CDR3 loop spans 14 amino acids. In germline, CDR1 is LNHDA, CDR2 SQIVND (reference sequence). The V and J ends lost 6 bases and 0 bases, in that order; junction bases with no gene match: 5.

Only a few counts were recorded for this clone. V usage is TRBV19 and J usage is TRBJ1-1; no clear D. V dropped 3 bases and J dropped 5 bases, with 19 bases sitting between them. The V gene's germline CDR1 is LNHDA and CDR2 SQIVND (reference sequence). The CDR3 loop spans 16 amino acids. CDR3 DNA: TGTGCCAGTAGTATTCGGTCCCCTCCGCGGGATACTGAAGCTTTCTTT. Translation: CASSIRSPPRDTEAFF.